Below, one T cell receptor (beta chain) is given with its context. The clone's antigen remains unknown. No qualities accompany the bases; no much larger clone lies one base away. This entry is derived from a study of blood T cells in healthy people across ages (dated by TCRdb to the mid-2010s). Study-level background: In model experiments, roughly one uniquely barcoded TCR beta cDNA molecule per two T cells was captured by template switching. Four age groups were formed from the donors: young (average approximately 15 years), middle-aged (approximately 41), aged (about 68) and long-lived (about 75). Age-related changes in TCR beta repertoire diversity were measured in the study by deep sequencing normalized with unique cDNA molecular identifiers. To avoid experimental bias, donors of different ages were randomly spread across the sequencing lanes. Two additional independent replicas of 1 million unique cDNA reads from the same blood draw were analyzed for two donors (one aged 18 to 29 and one aged 80 or older). Beyond this particular receptor, the publication reports: The CMV infection status of donors was not known, potentially confounding age-related changes in expanded clonotypes. Observed TCR beta diversity correlated strongly with the percentage of naive T cells measured by flow cytometry. Estimates of total diversity from one million sequenced T cells were regarded as lower bounds and underestimates. Because profiling used bulk unsorted PBMCs, naive and antigen-experienced compartments could not be compared conclusively. As age increased, observed TCR beta diversity per million T cells dropped in a roughly linear way, and a significant reduction was already evident by age about 36. Compared with the aged group, more naive CD4+ T cells, fewer expanded clones and increased TCR diversity were shown by the long-lived group, suggesting age selection.

The roughly 38 donors, aged roughly 6 to 90 years, were systemically healthy Caucasian individuals from Russia. Roughly 10 milliliters of peripheral blood were drawn from each donor into EDTA-treated Vacutainer tubes. Ficoll-Paque density-gradient centrifugation was used to isolate PBMCs, with at least 7 million per sample. Total RNA was extracted from PBMCs with Trizol reagent, with at least 6 micrograms obtained per sample. For every donor, flow cytometry on a PBMC aliquot measured the percentage of naive CD45RAhigh/CD27high T cells. CDR1 and CDR2 (MDHEN, SYDVKM) derive from the germline V gene. The CDR3 runs 14 amino acids, cysteine and phenylalanine included. The read is trimmed to its CDR3 DNA, 42 bases read in frame from base 1. Unmatched junction bases come to 9, with V trimmed by 4 bases and J by 11 bases. Preparation of the library involved 5' RACE. Sequencing was performed on an Illumina HiSeq 2500. The second PCR ran for roughly 6 to 11 cycles and used a J-beta primer mix along with a sample-barcoded 5' primer. Each TCR beta cDNA molecule received a unique molecular identifier from a template-switch 5' adaptor carrying 12 random nucleotides. Each sample yielded at least 2.5 million CDR3-containing paired-end reads. The Mint cDNA synthesis kit, primed by a TRBC-specific oligonucleotide, was used to synthesize first-strand cDNA from all RNA. After uracil-DNA glycosylase treatment, a first 18-cycle PCR used universal primers M1SS and BC2_uni_R on all cDNA. Concerning the study's data processing: For normalization, 1 million high-quality reads, each with a distinct molecular identifier, were randomly selected from each sample. Instead of being binned into consensus sequences, reads that shared molecular identifiers were thrown out. MiTCR, with a Q25 quality threshold and the strictest error-elimination algorithm, was used for CDR3 identification, clonotype clustering and error correction. A nonparametric unseen species model using Euler transformation provided a lower-bound estimate of total TCR beta diversity. The public reads were reanalyzed by TCRdb: fastp trimming at Q25, MiXCR alignment, in-frame beta chains only. Under each unique CDR3 protein, matching rows form one entry showing the most common genes and DNA. The V and J calls were not made by the authors but by TCRdb's processing. This sample gives more than 650,000 distinct CDR3 sequences in total; approximately 22% of them show up just once. In total, the top ten clones hold around a fifth of the sample.

The sequence was collected from a man between 65 and 85 years old in good health. Recombination linked TRBV28 to TRBJ2-5, and TRBD1 matches 11 of the central bases. Sequenced sample: blood. The CDR3 here reads CASSCSDRGLEQYF. The bases are TGTGCCAGCAGTTGCTCGGACAGGGGGCTTGAGCAGTACTTC.